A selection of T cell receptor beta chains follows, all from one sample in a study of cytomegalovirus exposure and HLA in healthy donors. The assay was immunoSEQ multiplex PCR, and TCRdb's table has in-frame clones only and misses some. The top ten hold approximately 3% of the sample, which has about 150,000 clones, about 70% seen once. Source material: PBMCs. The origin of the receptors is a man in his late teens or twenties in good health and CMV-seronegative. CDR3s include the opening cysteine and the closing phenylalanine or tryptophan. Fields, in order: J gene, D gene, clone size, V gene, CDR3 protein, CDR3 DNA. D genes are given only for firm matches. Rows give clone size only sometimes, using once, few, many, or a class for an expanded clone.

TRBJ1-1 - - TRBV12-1 CASGGGGQGNTEAFF TGTGCCAGCGGGGGAGGGGGACAGGGGAACACTGAAGCTTTCTTT
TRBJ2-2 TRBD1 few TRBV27 CASSIQGAGELFF TGTGCCAGCAGTATTCAGGGGGCCGGGGAGCTGTTTTTT
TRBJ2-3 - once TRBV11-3 CASSHLHGGEGDPDTQYF TGTGCCAGCAGCCATCTACACGGAGGGGAGGGGGATCCCGATACGCAGTATTTT
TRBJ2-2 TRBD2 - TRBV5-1 CASSLGLAGVRGTGELFF TGCGCCAGCAGCTTGGGGCTAGCGGGGGTCCGAGGAACCGGGGAGCTGTTTTTT
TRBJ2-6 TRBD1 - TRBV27 CASSSETGGTNVLTF TGTGCCAGCAGTTCGGAGACAGGGGGGACCAACGTCCTGACTTTC
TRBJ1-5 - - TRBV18 CASSPDRDIWNQPQHF TGTGCCAGCTCACCCGATCGGGACATATGGAATCAGCCCCAGCATTTT
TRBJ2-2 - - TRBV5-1 CASSSTFGVSNTGELFF TGCGCCAGCAGCTCAACTTTCGGGGTTTCGAACACCGGGGAGCTGTTTTTT
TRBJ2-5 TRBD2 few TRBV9 CASSSRGAGGETQYF TGTGCCAGCAGCTCTAGAGGAGCGGGGGGTGAGACCCAGTACTTC
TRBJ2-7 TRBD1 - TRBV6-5 CASGGTGLYEQYF TGTGCCAGCGGGGGGACAGGGCTCTACGAGCAGTACTTC
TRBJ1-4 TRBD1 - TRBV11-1 CASSFRDRGEKLFF TGTGCCAGCAGCTTCCGGGACAGGGGCGAAAAACTGTTTTTT
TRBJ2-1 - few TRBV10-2 CASSDLAGVWNEQFF TGCGCCAGCAGTGATTTGGCAGGGGTGTGGAATGAGCAGTTCTTC
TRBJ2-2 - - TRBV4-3 CASSRRGSQEDNTGELFF TGCGCCAGCAGCCGGAGGGGCAGCCAGGAGGACAACACCGGGGAGCTGTTTTTT
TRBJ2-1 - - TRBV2 CASSGRGSGGEQFF TGTGCCAGCAGTGGGCGGGGTAGCGGAGGTGAGCAGTTCTTC
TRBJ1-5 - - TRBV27 CASSFQDSNQPQHF TGTGCCAGCAGTTTCCAGGACAGTAATCAGCCCCAGCATTTT
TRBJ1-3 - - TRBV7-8 CASSLGSHRHLGNTIYF TGTGCCAGCAGCTTAGGAAGTCATCGACATCTTGGAAACACCATATATTTT
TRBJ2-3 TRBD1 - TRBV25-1 CASSRGQGVSTDTQYF TGTGCCAGCAGTCGGGGACAGGGAGTGAGCACAGATACGCAGTATTTT
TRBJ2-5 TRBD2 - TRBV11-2 CASSLVGSGGGETQYF TGTGCCAGCAGCTTAGTTGGTAGCGGGGGAGGGGAGACCCAGTACTTC
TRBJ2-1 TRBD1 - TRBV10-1 CASSTGASYNEQFF TGCGCCAGCAGTACAGGGGCGTCCTACAATGAGCAGTTCTTC
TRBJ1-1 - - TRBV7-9 CASQEPNTEAFF TGTGCCTCTCAAGAGCCGAACACTGAAGCTTTCTTT
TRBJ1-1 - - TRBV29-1 CSGGTFRGTEAFF TGCAGCGGGGGGACATTCCGAGGCACTGAAGCTTTCTTT
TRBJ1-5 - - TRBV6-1 CASSEQAYSNQPQHF TGTGCCAGCAGTGAACAGGCCTATAGCAATCAGCCCCAGCATTTT
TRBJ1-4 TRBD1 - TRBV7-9 CASSSPGTGEKLFF TGTGCCAGCAGCTCACCTGGGACAGGGGAAAAACTGTTTTTT
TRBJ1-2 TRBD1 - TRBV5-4 CASSRDSGTVYGYTF TGTGCCAGCAGCCGTGACTCCGGGACAGTCTATGGCTACACCTTC
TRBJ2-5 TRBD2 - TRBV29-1 CSVAGTSEDFQETQYF TGCAGCGTCGCCGGGACTAGCGAGGATTTCCAAGAGACCCAGTACTTC
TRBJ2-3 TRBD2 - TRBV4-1 CASSQIGGAGGTDTQYF TGCGCCAGCAGCCAAATTGGAGGAGCGGGGGGAACAGATACGCAGTATTTT
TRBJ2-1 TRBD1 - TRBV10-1 CASSTRDRGRKGQFF TGCGCCAGCAGTACCCGGGACAGGGGGCGAAAGGGGCAGTTCTTC
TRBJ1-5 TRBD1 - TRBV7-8 CASSNPRGQGNNQPQHF TGTGCCAGCAGCAACCCTAGAGGACAGGGAAACAATCAGCCCCAGCATTTT
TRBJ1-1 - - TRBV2 CASSEARGTEAFF TGTGCCAGCAGTGAAGCACGGGGCACTGAAGCTTTCTTT
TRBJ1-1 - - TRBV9 CASSVGGGGSEAFF TGTGCCAGCAGCGTAGGCGGGGGAGGTAGTGAAGCTTTCTTT
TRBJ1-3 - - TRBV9 CASSLSSGNTIYF TGTGCCAGCAGCCTCTCGTCTGGAAACACCATATATTTT
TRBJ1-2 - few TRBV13 CASSLGLGVIYGYTF TGTGCCAGCAGCTTAGGCCTAGGGGTAATCTATGGCTACACCTTC
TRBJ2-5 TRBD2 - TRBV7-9 CASSPRGLAGPQETQYF TGTGCCAGCAGCCCGAGGGGACTAGCGGGGCCCCAAGAGACCCAGTACTTC
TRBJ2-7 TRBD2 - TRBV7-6 CASSPSGGSYEQYF TGTGCCAGCAGCCCCAGCGGGGGGTCCTACGAGCAGTACTTC
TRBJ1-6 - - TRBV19 CASSLRGADSPLHF TGTGCCAGTAGTTTAAGAGGCGCGGATTCACCCCTCCACTTT
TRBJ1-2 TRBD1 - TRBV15 CATSKTGVLYGYTF TGTGCCACCAGCAAAACAGGGGTTCTCTATGGCTACACCTTC
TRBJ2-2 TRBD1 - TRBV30 CARKQQTGGDTGELFF TGTGCCCGGAAACAACAGACAGGGGGCGACACCGGGGAGCTGTTTTTT
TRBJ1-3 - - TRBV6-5 CASSSGQAGNTIYF TGTGCCAGCAGTTCTGGGCAGGCAGGAAACACCATATATTTT
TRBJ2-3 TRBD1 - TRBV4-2 CASSQETGTGPDTQYF TGTGCCAGCAGCCAAGAGACAGGGACGGGCCCAGATACGCAGTATTTT
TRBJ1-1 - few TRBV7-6 CASSPLEGKNTEAFF TGTGCCAGCAGCCCCCTGGAGGGGAAGAACACTGAAGCTTTCTTT
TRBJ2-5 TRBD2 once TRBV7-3 CASSLGARGRETQYF TGTGCCAGCAGCTTAGGGGCGCGGGGGAGAGAGACCCAGTACTTC
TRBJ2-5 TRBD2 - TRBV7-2 CASSFQTSGGSETQYF TGTGCCAGCAGCTTCCAGACTAGCGGGGGGTCAGAGACCCAGTACTTC